This T cell receptor beta chain came from a study of blood T cell repertoires in COVID-19. Study as a whole: Some COVID-19 samples were acute and others convalescent; all came from the United States, Italy and Spain.

Original analysis: Scientists estimated how many nucleated cells there were by amplifying reference gene primers. Some clones are missing from TCRdb's copy, which holds only in-frame ones; the method was immunoSEQ multiplex PCR. V and J calls plus clone size are reproduced from that table; the DNA served to infer D and trimming. The sample includes roughly 480,000 clones, 89% seen only once; the top ten take approximately 0.9%. Patients at the Seattle site were enrolled during active infection and followed longitudinally. Germline assignment: CDR1 KGHDR and CDR2 SFDVKD. This CDR3 is built from 15 residues. With 4 bases clipped from V and 6 bases from J, the junction kept 7 bases outside the gene matches.

The sequence came from a man in his late teens or twenties with COVID-19, enrolled during active disease. The specimen was peripheral blood. The rearrangement links TRBV24-1 to TRBJ2-3; TRBD1 aligns across 9 bases. CDR3 DNA sequence: TGTGCCACCAGTGACCCCCGGGACAGGGTCGATACGCAGTATTTT. The encoded protein is CATSDPRDRVDTQYF.